This TCR beta chain was obtained from a study of regulatory T cells in long-lasting Graves disease. Whole-study context: Graves' patients, diagnosed recently, had received antithyroid drugs under 3 months. General study findings and limits: There were preferences for TRBV28, TRBJ1-2 and TRBJ2-5 in persistent disease.

Specified time point: newly diagnosed GD, antithyroid drugs for less than 3 months. TCR sequences were obtained from RNA taken from PBMCs. As collected, the peripheral blood samples measured 8 to 9 milliliters each and went into EDTA tubes. CDR3 size: 14 residues. The junction had 10 bases not matched to a gene; V was cut back by 4 bases and J by 9 bases. Germline-derived CDR1 and CDR2 are MNHEY and SMNVEV (reference sequence). Relying on iRepertoire HTBI primers and Arm-PCR of CDR3 regions, the team built TCR beta libraries. TCRdb independently ran MiXCR on the multiplex PCR reads; one entry per CDR3 protein. The sample lists a few hundred thousand distinct CDR3 sequences, approximately 15% seen once, with 30% in the top ten. This clonotype was recorded many times. Its antigen remains unidentified. The sample was also reused in another study, on T cells in Graves' hyperthyroidism and ophthalmopathy.

This TCR came from a man in his forties or fifties with Graves disease. The V and J genes are TRBV27 and TRBJ2-5; 8 bases align to TRBD2. The sample here was peripheral blood mononuclear cells (PBMCs), taken at new diagnosis, from a patient treated with antithyroid drugs. DNA for the CDR3: TGTGCCAGCAGTTCCGGATCTGGGCGGGGGGCCCAGTACTTC. It specifies CASSSGSGRGAQYF.